The 29 T cell receptor beta chains in this list originate from one sample, sequenced in a study of response to subunit inactivated influenza vaccine. TCRdb reprocessed the RT-PCR reads with MiXCR, giving one entry per CDR3 protein. The sample gives more than 400,000 distinct CDR3 sequences, roughly 11% of which show up once; around 12% is in the top ten. The input for sequencing was PBMCs from blood, taken about 40 days after vaccination. These receptors all stem from a man aged 50 to 59 who received an inactivated influenza vaccine.

For the CDR3, the DNA is TGTGCCAGCAGTTGGGGACTTGGGGACTACGAGCAGTACTTC. Its translation is CASSWGLGDYEQYF. The genes are TRBV12-3 or TRBV12-4 and TRBJ2-7, with a weak D call TRBD2 (6 bases). The CDR3 runs 14 residues. V was pared by 4 bases and J by 3 bases, with 13 bases between.

This chain uses TRBV27 with TRBJ2-6, with TRBD1 identical over 11 bases. The V gene's germline CDR1 is MNHEY and CDR2 SMNVEV (reference sequence). V lost 5 bases to trimming and J lost 0 bases; unmatched junction nucleotides: 3. CDR3 size: 17 residues. The CDR3 is CASSRTGGFSGANVLTF. DNA for the CDR3: TGTGCCAGCAGTCGGACAGGGGGCTTCTCTGGGGCCAACGTCCTGACTTTC.

This clonotype came up many times. The chain uses TRBV20-1 and TRBJ2-7; D gene ambiguous. The V and J ends lost 2 bases and 2 bases respectively, with 13 bases between them. The CDR3 runs to 14 residues. Germline assignment: CDR1 DFQATT and CDR2 SNEGSKA (reference sequence). The CDR3 DNA follows: TGCAGTGCTAGAAATTGGGGAAGGGCCTACGAGCAGTACTTC. Translation: CSARNWGRAYEQYF.

This clonotype was picked up a small number of times. The chain carries TRBV12-3 or TRBV12-4 and TRBJ2-5; TRBD1 might be the D (5 bases). Trimming took 10 bases from V and 9 from J, leaving 24 bases between them. The CDR3 totals 14 residues. For the CDR3, the DNA is TGTGCCACCCTTCCTGGATCGGGTGCAGGGTCCCAGTACTTC. It yields the protein CATLPGSGAGSQYF.

This rearrangement joins TRBV20-1 to TRBJ2-7; D tentatively reads TRBD1 or TRBD2 (5 bases each). The germline CDR1 and CDR2 sequences are DFQATT and SNEGSKA (reference sequence). The length of the CDR3 is 13 residues. V lost 5 bases to trimming and J lost 0 bases, with 11 bases between them. The CDR3 region is CSAPGTTSYEQYF. The CDR3 bases are TGCAGTGCTCCCGGGACCACCTCCTACGAGCAGTACTTC.

This clonotype has at least ten counts. The V gene is TRBV6-1, the J gene TRBJ1-1, with TRBD1 matching 8 bases. The CDR3 is 16 residues long. V shed 10 bases, J shed 0 bases, and the junction held 13 bases outside the gene matches. Germline CDR1 and CDR2: MNHNS and SASEGT. CDR3 in amino acids: CATLSLGQGLNTEAFF. The CDR3 DNA follows: TGTGCCACCCTGAGCCTTGGACAGGGCTTGAACACTGAAGCTTTCTTT.

This chain joins TRBV7-2 and TRBJ2-5, with D tentatively TRBD1 or TRBD2 (5 bases each). Trimming stripped 1 base from V and 2 bases from J, with 11 bases between. The CDR3 is 15 amino acids. Germline V gene lookup returns CDR1 SGHTA and CDR2 FQGNSA. CDR3 in DNA: TGTGCCAGCAGCTTAGATTGGGGACCTCAAGAGACCCAGTACTTC. Translating gives CASSLDWGPQETQYF.

The J gene is TRBJ2-2, the V gene TRBV20-1; D unclear. Trimming removed 6 bases from V and 1 base from J, with 12 bases in between. This CDR3 comprises 14 residues. CDR1 DFQATT and CDR2 SNEGSKA come from the germline V gene (reference sequence). CDR3 amino acids: CSAPLPQNTGELFF. In nucleotides, the CDR3 is TGCAGTGCCCCCTTGCCCCAGAACACCGGGGAGCTGTTTTTT.

The gene calls are TRBV11-2 and TRBJ1-4; the match to TRBD1 covers 10 bases. The germline V gene encodes CDR1 SGHAT and CDR2 FQNNGV. With V trimmed by 1 base and J by 7 bases, 3 bases remained unmatched. The CDR3 is 15 amino acids. CDR3 sequence reads: CASSLARDRGEKLFF. The CDR3 bases are TGTGCCAGCAGCTTAGCGCGGGACAGGGGTGAAAAACTGTTTTTT.

This clonotype turned up a few times. V and J are TRBV20-1 and TRBJ2-7, with D unresolved. The germline V gene has CDR1 DFQATT and CDR2 SNEGSKA (reference sequence). The CDR3 has 14 residues. V lost 3 bases and J 0 bases, leaving 12 bases between the germline ends. The CDR3, as DNA: TGCAGTGCTAGGGGCTTGGGAACCTCCTACGAGCAGTACTTC. This encodes CSARGLGTSYEQYF.

This chain connects TRBV7-6 to TRBJ2-7; 8 positions agree with TRBD1. V shed 2 bases, J shed 0 bases, and the junction held 9 bases outside the gene matches. Per germline, CDR1 SGHVS and CDR2 FNYEAQ. CDR3 size: 17 residues. This CDR3 is CASSLLSRGQGSYEQYF. CDR3 in DNA: TGTGCCAGCAGCTTATTGTCCAGGGGGCAAGGCTCCTACGAGCAGTACTTC.

Many counts were recorded for this clonotype. The chain uses TRBV29-1 and TRBJ2-7; D may be TRBD1 (5 bases). The CDR3 runs to 14 residues. Per the germline V gene, CDR1 is SQVTM and CDR2 is ANQGSEA. V lost 4 bases and J lost 4, with 17 bases in between. The CDR3 sequence: CSVGGKGSRYEQYF. CDR3 bases: TGCAGCGTTGGAGGCAAGGGGTCTCGATACGAGCAGTACTTC.

This clonotype was picked up a small number of times. V is TRBV6-2 or TRBV6-3 and J is TRBJ2-1; 9 positions match TRBD2. The CDR3 spans 16 residues. Looked up from germline, CDR1 is MNHEY and CDR2 is SVGEGT. V trimming: 5 bases; J trimming: 4 bases; junction bases outside the gene matches: 9. The CDR3 DNA is TGTGCCAGCAGTGCCGTTAGCGGGGGTATTTACAATGAGCAGTTCTTC. Encoded protein: CASSAVSGGIYNEQFF.

The V call is TRBV5-1, the J call TRBJ2-3; D might be TRBD2 (6 bases). From germline, CDR1 is SGHRS and CDR2 YFSETQ. The CDR3 is made up of 16 amino acids. V was trimmed by 2 bases and J by 3 bases, leaving 16 bases between them. CDR3 DNA sequence: TGCGCCAGCAGCTTTGGGGGAACCGGGGGAACAGATACGCAGTATTTT. As protein: CASSFGGTGGTDTQYF. Using reference TRBV5-1 and TRBJ2-3 for the parts outside the CDR3, the full variable domain is KAGVTQTPRYLIKTRGQQVTLSCSPISGHRSVSWYQQTPGQGLQFLFEYFSETQRNKGNFPGRFSGRQFSNSRSEMNVSTLELGDSALYLCASSFGGTGGTDTQYFGPGTRLTVL.

The rearrangement links TRBV7-9 to TRBJ1-5, with TRBD1 as a possible D gene (5 bases). Germline-derived CDR1 and CDR2 are SEHNR and FQNEAQ (reference sequence). Trimming took off 0 bases at V and 3 bases at J, with 6 bases between the two ends. CDR3 size: 14 residues. The CDR3 loop reads CASSLAGTNQPQHF. The DNA for the CDR3 is TGTGCCAGCAGCTTAGCTGGGACCAATCAGCCCCAGCATTTT.

In its sample, this clonotype was seen many times. The rearrangement links TRBV28 to TRBJ2-7, with D possibly TRBD1 on 6 matching bases. Trimming took off 5 bases at V and 1 base at J, with 12 bases between the two ends. The CDR3 spans 14 residues. Germline V CDR1 and CDR2: MDHEN, SYDVKM. CDR3 protein: CASSVHRDSYEQYF. The CDR3 DNA follows: TGTGCCAGCAGTGTACACAGGGATTCCTACGAGCAGTACTTC.

This chain uses TRBV12-3 or TRBV12-4 with TRBJ2-1; unclear D gene. This CDR3 has 15 amino acids. V was pared by 5 bases and J by 9 bases, with 20 bases between. DNA of the CDR3: TGTGCCAGCAGTCCCCCCTGGTGGCCTTTGAGTGAGCAGTTCTTC. The encoded protein is CASSPPWWPLSEQFF.

This clonotype occurred a few times. This sequence joins TRBV4-3 and TRBJ2-3; D perhaps matches TRBD1 (5 bases). Germline CDR1 is LGHNA and CDR2 is YSLEER. V was pared by 0 bases and J by 2 bases, with 15 bases between. The CDR3 length is 17 residues. The DNA of the CDR3 is TGCGCCAGCAGCCAAGAAGGGGTTGGCGGTTTCACAGATACGCAGTATTTT. Its translation: CASSQEGVGGFTDTQYF.

V and J are TRBV7-9 and TRBJ1-1; 10 bases match TRBD1. J was trimmed by 4 bases and V by 0 bases; bases with no gene match: 8. The CDR3 is 17 amino acids. CDR1 is SEHNR, CDR2 FQNEAQ, per germline (reference sequence). CDR3 sequence (DNA): TGTGCCAGCAGCTTAGCGTCGGACAGGGGGTTCGGCACTGAAGCTTTCTTT. This translates into CASSLASDRGFGTEAFF. The complete variable domain, with remaining parts taken from reference TRBV7-9 and TRBJ1-1, reads DTGVSQNPRHKITKRGQNVTFRCDPISEHNRLYWYRQTLGQGPEFLTYFQNEAQLEKSRLLSDRFSAERPKGSFSTLEIQRTEQGDSAMYLCASSLASDRGFGTEAFFGQGTRLTVV.

This clonotype was seen at least ten times. The chain is built from TRBV20-1 and TRBJ2-3; 13 bases line up with TRBD2. The CDR3 consists of 17 residues. V trimming: 3 bases; J trimming: 1 base; junction bases outside the gene matches: 7. Germline V lookup: CDR1 DFQATT, CDR2 SNEGSKA (reference sequence). The CDR3 coding sequence is TGCAGTGCTAGGGGACTAGCGGGACCAGGGCGCACAGATACGCAGTATTTT. Encoded protein: CSARGLAGPGRTDTQYF.

J is TRBJ2-3 and V is TRBV20-1; 11 positions agree with TRBD2. V was clipped by 6 bases and J by 4 bases; unmatched bases: 9. The CDR3 spans 15 residues. Germline V CDR1 and CDR2: DFQATT, SNEGSKA (reference sequence). The CDR3 is CSATTTSGTSDTQYF. As DNA, the CDR3 is TGCAGTGCAACGACGACTAGCGGGACATCAGATACGCAGTATTTT.

CDR3 coding DNA: TGTGCCAGCAGCGCCGTCAGGGGGCTTGGCTACACCTTC. This translates into CASSAVRGLGYTF. The J gene is TRBJ1-2, the V gene TRBV14; 8 bases align to TRBD1. J lost 7 bases, V lost 5 bases, and 6 bases had no gene match. The CDR3 is 13 amino acids. Germline values: CDR1 SGHDN, CDR2 FVKESK. Full variable domain (missing parts from reference TRBV14 and TRBJ1-2): EAGVTQFPSHSVIEKGQTVTLRCDPISGHDNLYWYRRVMGKEIKFLLHFVKESKQDESGMPNNRFLAERTGGTYSTLKVQPAELEDSGVYFCASSAVRGLGYTFGSGTRLTVV.

This clonotype has a handful of counts. The chain employs TRBV15 and TRBJ2-1; tentative D call: TRBD2 (5 bases). V lost 8 bases, J lost 2 bases, and 13 bases lay in between. Germline V gene sequence: CDR1 LNHNV, CDR2 YYDKDF (reference sequence). The CDR3 sequence is 14 residues long. CDR3 region: CATVREPPYNEQFF. The CDR3 region has the DNA TGTGCCACCGTGAGGGAGCCTCCCTACAATGAGCAGTTCTTC.

This clonotype was picked up many times. The chain has TRBV9 and TRBJ2-3; 8 bases align to TRBD2. There are 15 residues in the CDR3. Losses at the gene ends were 2 bases for V and 5 bases for J; bases not matched to a gene: 7. Looked up from germline, CDR1 is SGDLS and CDR2 is YYNGEE. The CDR3 is CASSVSAGGGDTQYF. DNA of the CDR3: TGTGCCAGCAGCGTCTCGGCGGGGGGCGGAGATACGCAGTATTTT.

The chain carries TRBV5-1 and TRBJ2-3; D might be TRBD2 (5 bases). The CDR3 covers 15 residues. Germline loops: CDR1 SGHRS, CDR2 YFSETQ. Trimming cost V 0 bases and J 2 bases, with 10 bases left between them. CDR3 DNA sequence: TGCGCCAGCAGCTTGGCTGGACTCGACACAGATACGCAGTATTTT. Protein sequence: CASSLAGLDTDTQYF. Full variable domain (rest looked up from reference TRBV5-1 and TRBJ2-3): KAGVTQTPRYLIKTRGQQVTLSCSPISGHRSVSWYQQTPGQGLQFLFEYFSETQRNKGNFPGRFSGRQFSNSRSEMNVSTLELGDSALYLCASSLAGLDTDTQYFGPGTRLTVL.

V usage is TRBV9 and J usage is TRBJ1-6; D call uncertain. Trimming pared 0 bases from V and 8 bases from J, leaving 9 bases between. CDR1 and CDR2 (germline): SGDLS, YYNGEE. This CDR3 region has 14 residues. CDR3 DNA sequence: TGTGCCAGCAGCGTAGATAGCGTGGATTCACCCCTCCACTTT. It yields the protein CASSVDSVDSPLHF.

The chain has TRBV4-3 and TRBJ1-2; D ambiguous. The CDR3 is made up of 16 amino acids. The V and J ends lost 0 bases and 2 bases respectively, with 13 bases between them. Germline assignment: CDR1 LGHNA and CDR2 YSLEER. The CDR3 bases are TGCGCCAGCAGCCAAGATTGGCAGCAGTTAAACTATGGCTACACCTTC. It specifies CASSQDWQQLNYGYTF.

This clonotype came up many times. This rearrangement joins TRBV12-3 or TRBV12-4 to TRBJ2-1, with D uncertain. The CDR3 sequence is 15 residues long. The V gene lost 4 bases and the J gene lost 8 bases, with 18 bases spanning the gap. The CDR3 nucleotides read TGTGCCAGCAGTTCCGGGCCGCTTCAAACCTATGAGCAGTTCTTC. It codes for CASSSGPLQTYEQFF.

This clonotype was counted between two and nine times. Mismatch with germline at one junction end may stem from a read error. The chain uses TRBV7-8 and TRBJ2-7, with 8 bases identical to TRBD2. CDR1 is SGHVS, CDR2 FQNEAQ, per germline. The CDR3 contains 15 residues. The CDR3 region has the DNA TGTGCCAGCCGCTTGGGTAGCGGGGAGTTCTACGAGCAGTACTTC. It codes for CASRLGSGEFYEQYF.